The clone carrying this T cell receptor (beta chain) was detected only a few times. At one boundary the junction diverges from the germline segment, which might be a read error. This sample stems from a study of blood T cells in healthy people across ages. Next came a second PCR, run for about 7 to 12 cycles, which used a sample-barcoded 5' primer along with a J-beta primer mix. TCRdb fed the 5' RACE reads into MiXCR, producing one record per CDR3 protein. The repertoire includes some 1.5 million distinct CDR3 sequences, 28% of them detected once, and less than 9.5% sits in the top ten. Germline loops: CDR1 LGHDT, CDR2 YNNKEL (reference sequence). This CDR3 has 12 residues.

The sequence was obtained from a woman aged 25 to 45 in good health. The sequenced material came from blood. V is TRBV3-1 and J is TRBJ2-7, with D unclear. The CDR3 loop is CDSSASSYEQYF. The CDR3 DNA is TGTGACAGCAGCGCTAGCTCCTACGAGCAGTACTTC.